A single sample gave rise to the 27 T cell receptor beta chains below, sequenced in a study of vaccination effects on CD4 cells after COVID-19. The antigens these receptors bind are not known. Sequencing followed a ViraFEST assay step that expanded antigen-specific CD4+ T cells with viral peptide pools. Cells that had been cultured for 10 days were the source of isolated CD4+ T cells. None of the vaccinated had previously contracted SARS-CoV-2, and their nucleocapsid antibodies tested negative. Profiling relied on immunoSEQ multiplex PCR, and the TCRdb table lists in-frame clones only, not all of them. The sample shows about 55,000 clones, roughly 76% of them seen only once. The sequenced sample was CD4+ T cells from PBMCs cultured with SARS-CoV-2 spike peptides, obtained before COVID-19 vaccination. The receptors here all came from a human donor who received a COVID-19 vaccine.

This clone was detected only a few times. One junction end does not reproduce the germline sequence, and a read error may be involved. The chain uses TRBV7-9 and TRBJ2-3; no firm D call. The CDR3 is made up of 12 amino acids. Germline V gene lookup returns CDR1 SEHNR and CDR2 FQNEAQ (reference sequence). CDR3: CASSLFPDPIHF. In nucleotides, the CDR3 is TGTGCCAGCAGCTTGTTTCCAGACCCTATCCATTTT.

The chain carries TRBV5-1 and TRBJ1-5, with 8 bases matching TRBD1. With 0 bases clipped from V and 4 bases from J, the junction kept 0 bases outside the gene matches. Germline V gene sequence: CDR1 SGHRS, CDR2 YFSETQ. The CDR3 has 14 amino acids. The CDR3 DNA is TGCGCCAGCAGCTTGGGGGACAGGAATCAGCCCCAGCATTTT. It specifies CASSLGDRNQPQHF.

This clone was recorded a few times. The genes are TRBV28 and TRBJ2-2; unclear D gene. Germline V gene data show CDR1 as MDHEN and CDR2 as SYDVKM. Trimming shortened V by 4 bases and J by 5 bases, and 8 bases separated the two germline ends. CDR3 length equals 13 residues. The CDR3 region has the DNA TGTGCCAGCAGTTCCCTGGGAACCGGGGAGCTGTTTTTT. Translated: CASSSLGTGELFF.

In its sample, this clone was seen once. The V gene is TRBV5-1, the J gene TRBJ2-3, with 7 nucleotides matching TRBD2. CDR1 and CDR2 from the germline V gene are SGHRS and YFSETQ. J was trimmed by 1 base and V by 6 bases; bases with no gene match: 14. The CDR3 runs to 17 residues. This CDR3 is CASTLRTWEGRTDTQYF. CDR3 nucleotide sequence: TGCGCCAGCACCTTACGGACATGGGAGGGACGCACAGATACGCAGTATTTT.

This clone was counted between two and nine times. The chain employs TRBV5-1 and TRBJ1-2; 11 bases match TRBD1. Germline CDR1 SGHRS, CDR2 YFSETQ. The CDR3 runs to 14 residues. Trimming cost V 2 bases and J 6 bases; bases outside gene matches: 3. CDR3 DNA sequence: TGCGCCAGCAGCTTCGGACAGGGGGCTAATGGCTACACCTTC. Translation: CASSFGQGANGYTF.

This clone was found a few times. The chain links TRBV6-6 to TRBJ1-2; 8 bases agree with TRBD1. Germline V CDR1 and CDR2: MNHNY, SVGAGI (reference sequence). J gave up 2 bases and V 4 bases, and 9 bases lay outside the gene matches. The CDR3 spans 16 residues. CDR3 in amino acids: CASSSWPRTGNYGYTF. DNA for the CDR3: TGTGCCAGCAGTTCCTGGCCCCGGACAGGGAACTATGGCTACACCTTC.

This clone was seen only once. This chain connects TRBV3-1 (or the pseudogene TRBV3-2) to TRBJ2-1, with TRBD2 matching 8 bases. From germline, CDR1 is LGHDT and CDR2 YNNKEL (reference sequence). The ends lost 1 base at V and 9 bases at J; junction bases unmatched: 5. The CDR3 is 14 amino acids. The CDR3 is CASSQGVAGTEQFF. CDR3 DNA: TGTGCCAGCAGCCAAGGAGTAGCGGGAACTGAGCAGTTCTTC.

The CDR3, as DNA: TGTGCCAGCTCCTTGACTAGCTCATCCACCTCCTACAATGAGCAGTTCTTC. Protein: CASSLTSSSTSYNEQFF. The chain recombines TRBV18 with TRBJ2-1; TRBD2 matches 7 bases. The CDR3 has 17 amino acids. From germline, CDR1 is KGHSH and CDR2 LQKENI. V gave up 6 bases and J gave up 0 bases; unmatched junction bases: 11.

CDR3 region: CATGRRDNEQFF. CDR3 coding DNA: TGTGCCACTGGGCGGCGGGACAATGAGCAGTTCTTC. The chain carries TRBV24-1 and TRBJ2-1, with TRBD2 as a possible D gene (5 bases). Trimming shortened V by 10 bases and J by 5 bases, and 11 bases separated the two germline ends. CDR1 is KGHDR and CDR2 is SFDVKD in the germline V gene. The CDR3 covers 12 residues.

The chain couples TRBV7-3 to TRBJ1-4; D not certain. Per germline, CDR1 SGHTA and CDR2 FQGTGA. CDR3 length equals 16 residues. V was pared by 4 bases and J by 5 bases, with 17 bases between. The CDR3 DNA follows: TGTGCCAGCAGCTGTCCCCCCTGGAGGGAGAATGAAAAACTGTTTTTT. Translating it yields CASSCPPWRENEKLFF.

Here the CDR3 DNA reads TGTGCCAGCAGTGGGGACATGGCTGCCTACAATGAGCAGTTCTTC. Its translation: CASSGDMAAYNEQFF. This sequence joins TRBV6-4 and TRBJ2-1, with a tentative D call TRBD1 (6 bases). V was clipped by 4 bases and J by 2 bases, with 12 bases between them. The CDR3 loop spans 15 amino acids. Germline lookup yields CDR1 MRHNA and CDR2 SNTAGT.

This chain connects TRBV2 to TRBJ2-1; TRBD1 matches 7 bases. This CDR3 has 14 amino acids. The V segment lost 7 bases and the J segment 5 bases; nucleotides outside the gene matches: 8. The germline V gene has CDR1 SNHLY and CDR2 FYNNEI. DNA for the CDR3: TGTGCCAGCACCGAGGGGACAGTCCACAATGAGCAGTTCTTC. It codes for CASTEGTVHNEQFF. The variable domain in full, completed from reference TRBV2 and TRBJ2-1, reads EPEVTQTPSHQVTQMGQEVILRCVPISNHLYFYWYRQILGQKVEFLVSFYNNEISEKSEIFDDQFSVERPDGSNFTLKIRSTKLEDSAMYFCASTEGTVHNEQFFGPGTRLTVL.

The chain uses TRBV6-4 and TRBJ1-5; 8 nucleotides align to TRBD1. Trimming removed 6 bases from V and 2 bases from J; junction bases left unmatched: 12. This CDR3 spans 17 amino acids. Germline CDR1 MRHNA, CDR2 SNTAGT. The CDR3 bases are TGTGCCAGCAGGGCGGCAGGGGGCGAGGTTGGCAATCAGCCCCAGCATTTT. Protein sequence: CASRAAGGEVGNQPQHF.

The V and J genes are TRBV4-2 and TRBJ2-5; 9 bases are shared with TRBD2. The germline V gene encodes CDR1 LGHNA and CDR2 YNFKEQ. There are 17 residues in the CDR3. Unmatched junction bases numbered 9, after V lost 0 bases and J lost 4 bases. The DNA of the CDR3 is TGTGCCAGCAGCCAAGATCTGCCGCGGGGGGGCCCAGAGACCCAGTACTTC. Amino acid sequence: CASSQDLPRGGPETQYF.

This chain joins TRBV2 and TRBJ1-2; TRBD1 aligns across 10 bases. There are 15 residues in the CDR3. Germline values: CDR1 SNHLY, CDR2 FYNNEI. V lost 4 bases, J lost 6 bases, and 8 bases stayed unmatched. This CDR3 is CASSGQGARAHGYTF. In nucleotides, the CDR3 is TGTGCCAGCAGTGGACAGGGGGCAAGGGCGCATGGCTACACCTTC. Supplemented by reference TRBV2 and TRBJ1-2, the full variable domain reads EPEVTQTPSHQVTQMGQEVILRCVPISNHLYFYWYRQILGQKVEFLVSFYNNEISEKSEIFDDQFSVERPDGSNFTLKIRSTKLEDSAMYFCASSGQGARAHGYTFGSGTRLTVV.

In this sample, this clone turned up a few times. The CDR3 sequence: CASSYGPGNYEQYF. In DNA, the CDR3 is TGTGCCAGCAGTTACGGTCCCGGAAACTACGAGCAGTACTTC. This chain uses TRBV6-6 with TRBJ2-7; no clear D. Trimming took 2 bases from V and 3 from J, leaving 11 bases between them. The CDR3 is made up of 14 amino acids. Germline values: CDR1 MNHNY, CDR2 SVGAGI (reference sequence).

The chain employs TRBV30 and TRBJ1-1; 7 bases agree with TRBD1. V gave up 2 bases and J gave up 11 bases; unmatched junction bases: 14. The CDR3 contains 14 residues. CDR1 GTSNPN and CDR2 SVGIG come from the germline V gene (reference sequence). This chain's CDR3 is CAWSLGTVREKAFF. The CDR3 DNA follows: TGTGCCTGGAGTTTAGGGACAGTACGTGAAAAGGCTTTCTTT.

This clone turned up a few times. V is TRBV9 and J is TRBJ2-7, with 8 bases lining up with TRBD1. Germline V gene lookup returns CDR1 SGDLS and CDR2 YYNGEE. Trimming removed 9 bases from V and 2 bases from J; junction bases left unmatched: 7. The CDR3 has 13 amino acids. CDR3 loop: CATRQGRPYEQYF. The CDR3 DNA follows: TGTGCCACCAGACAGGGGAGGCCCTACGAGCAGTACTTC.

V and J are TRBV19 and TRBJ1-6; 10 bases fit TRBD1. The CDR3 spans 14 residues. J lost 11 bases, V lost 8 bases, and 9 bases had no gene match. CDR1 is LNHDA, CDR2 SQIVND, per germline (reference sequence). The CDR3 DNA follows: TGTGCCAGTCGGGTCAGGGACAGGGGAACACCCCTCCACTTT. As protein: CASRVRDRGTPLHF.

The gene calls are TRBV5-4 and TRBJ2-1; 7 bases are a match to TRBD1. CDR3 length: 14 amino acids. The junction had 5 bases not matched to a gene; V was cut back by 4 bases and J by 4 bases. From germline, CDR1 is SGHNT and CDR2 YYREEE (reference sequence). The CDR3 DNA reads TGTGCCAGCAGCCCCGGGACAGAATACAATGAGCAGTTCTTC. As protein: CASSPGTEYNEQFF.

DNA of the CDR3: TGTGCCAGCAGTGCGGGACAGGGGGCATTTTCAGGGACCCAGTACTTC. This sequence encodes CASSAGQGAFSGTQYF. The chain joins TRBV6-9 to TRBJ2-5, with 12 bases aligning to TRBD1. The CDR3 extends over 16 amino acids. The trim removed 5 bases at V and 7 bases at J, leaving 11 bases unmatched. Looked up from germline, CDR1 is MNHGY and CDR2 is SVAAGI.

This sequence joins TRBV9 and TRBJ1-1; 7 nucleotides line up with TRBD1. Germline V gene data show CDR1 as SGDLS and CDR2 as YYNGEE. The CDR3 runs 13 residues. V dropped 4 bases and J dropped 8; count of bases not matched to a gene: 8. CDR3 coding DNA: TGTGCCAGCAGCACCCTATTACAGGGGGAAGCTTTCTTT. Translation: CASSTLLQGEAFF.

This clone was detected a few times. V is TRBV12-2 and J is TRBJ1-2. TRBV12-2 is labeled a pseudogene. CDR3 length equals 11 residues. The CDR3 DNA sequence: TGTGCAAGTCGGTCCGCCTGGGGCTACACCTTC. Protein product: CASRSAWGYTF.

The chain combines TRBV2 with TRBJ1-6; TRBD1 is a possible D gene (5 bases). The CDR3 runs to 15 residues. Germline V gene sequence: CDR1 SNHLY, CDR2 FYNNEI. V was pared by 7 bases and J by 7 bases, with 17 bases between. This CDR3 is CASNPSTGMNSPLHF. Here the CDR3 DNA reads TGTGCCAGCAACCCTAGTACAGGAATGAATTCACCCCTCCACTTT.

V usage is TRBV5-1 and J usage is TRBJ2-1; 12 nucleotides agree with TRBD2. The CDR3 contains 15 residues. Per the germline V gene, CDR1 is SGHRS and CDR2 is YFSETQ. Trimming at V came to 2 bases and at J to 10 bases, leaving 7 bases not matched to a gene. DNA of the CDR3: TGCGCCAGCAGCTTACTAGCGGGAGGTGGACACGAGCAGTTCTTC. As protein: CASSLLAGGGHEQFF.

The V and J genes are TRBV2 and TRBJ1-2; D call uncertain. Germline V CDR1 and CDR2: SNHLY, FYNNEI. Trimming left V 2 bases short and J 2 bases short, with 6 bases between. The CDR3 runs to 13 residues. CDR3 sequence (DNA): TGTGCCAGCAGTGAATTAGGCAACTATGGCTACACCTTC. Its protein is CASSELGNYGYTF.

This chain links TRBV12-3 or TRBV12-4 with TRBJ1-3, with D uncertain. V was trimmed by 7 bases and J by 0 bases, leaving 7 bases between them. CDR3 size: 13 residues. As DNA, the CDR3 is TGTGCCAGCACCCTTAACTCTGGAAACACCATATATTTT. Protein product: CASTLNSGNTIYF.